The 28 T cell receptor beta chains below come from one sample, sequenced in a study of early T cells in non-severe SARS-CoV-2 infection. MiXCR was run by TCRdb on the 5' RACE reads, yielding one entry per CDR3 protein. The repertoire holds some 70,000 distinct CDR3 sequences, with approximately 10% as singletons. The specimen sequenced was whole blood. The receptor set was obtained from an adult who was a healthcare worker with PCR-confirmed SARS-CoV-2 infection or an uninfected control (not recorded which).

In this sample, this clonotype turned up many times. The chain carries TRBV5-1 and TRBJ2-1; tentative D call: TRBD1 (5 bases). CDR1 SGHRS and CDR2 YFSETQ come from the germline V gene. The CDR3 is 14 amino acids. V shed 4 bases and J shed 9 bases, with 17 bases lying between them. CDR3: CASSAEVQGFEQFF. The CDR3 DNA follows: TGCGCCAGCAGCGCTGAAGTCCAGGGCTTTGAGCAGTTCTTC.

CDR3 coding DNA: TGTGCCAGCAGATTCGACAGGTCGACCGCCGAGACCCAGTACTTC. Translated, it gives CASRFDRSTAETQYF. The rearrangement uses TRBV6-1 and TRBJ2-5; D might be TRBD1 (6 bases). Trimming took off 6 bases at V and 5 bases at J, with 19 bases between the two ends. This CDR3 region has 15 residues. The germline V gene has CDR1 MNHNS and CDR2 SASEGT.

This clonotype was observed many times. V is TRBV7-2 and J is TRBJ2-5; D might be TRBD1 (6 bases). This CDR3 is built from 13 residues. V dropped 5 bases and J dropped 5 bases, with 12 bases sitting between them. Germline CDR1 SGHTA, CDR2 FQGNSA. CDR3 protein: CASSATGQETQYF. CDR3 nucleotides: TGTGCCAGCAGCGCAACAGGGCAGGAGACCCAGTACTTC.

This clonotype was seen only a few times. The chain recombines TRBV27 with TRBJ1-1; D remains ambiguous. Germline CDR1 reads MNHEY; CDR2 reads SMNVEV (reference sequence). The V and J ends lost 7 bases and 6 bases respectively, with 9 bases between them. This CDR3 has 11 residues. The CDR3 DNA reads TGTGCCAGCAAGGCAACCTCTGAAGCTTTCTTT. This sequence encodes CASKATSEAFF.

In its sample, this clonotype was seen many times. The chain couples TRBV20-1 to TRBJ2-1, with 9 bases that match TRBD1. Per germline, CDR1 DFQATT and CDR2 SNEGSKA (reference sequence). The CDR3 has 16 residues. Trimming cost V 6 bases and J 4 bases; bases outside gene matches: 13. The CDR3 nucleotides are TGCAGTGCAAGATTAACAGGGGGCCAAAGGTACAATGAGCAGTTCTTC. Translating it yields CSARLTGGQRYNEQFF.

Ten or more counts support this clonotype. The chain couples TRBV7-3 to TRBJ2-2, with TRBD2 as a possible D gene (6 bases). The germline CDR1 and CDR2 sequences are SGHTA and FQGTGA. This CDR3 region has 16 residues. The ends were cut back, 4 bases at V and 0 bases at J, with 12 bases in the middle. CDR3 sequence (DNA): TGTGCCAGCAGCTCCCACGGGGGAACGAACACCGGGGAGCTGTTTTTT. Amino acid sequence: CASSSHGGTNTGELFF.

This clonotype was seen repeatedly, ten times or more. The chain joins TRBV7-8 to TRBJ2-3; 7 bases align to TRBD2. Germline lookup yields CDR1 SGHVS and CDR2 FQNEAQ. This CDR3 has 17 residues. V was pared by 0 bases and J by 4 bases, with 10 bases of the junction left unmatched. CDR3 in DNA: TGTGCCAGCAGCTTAGCGCTTGGGGGAGGGGCGTCAGATACGCAGTATTTT. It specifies CASSLALGGGASDTQYF.

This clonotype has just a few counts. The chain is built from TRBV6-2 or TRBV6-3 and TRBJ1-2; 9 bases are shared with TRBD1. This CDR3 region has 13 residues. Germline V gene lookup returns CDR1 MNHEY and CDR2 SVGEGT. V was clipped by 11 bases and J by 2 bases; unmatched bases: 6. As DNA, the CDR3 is TGTGCCTCCAGACAGGGGGACAACTATGGCTACACCTTC. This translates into CASRQGDNYGYTF.

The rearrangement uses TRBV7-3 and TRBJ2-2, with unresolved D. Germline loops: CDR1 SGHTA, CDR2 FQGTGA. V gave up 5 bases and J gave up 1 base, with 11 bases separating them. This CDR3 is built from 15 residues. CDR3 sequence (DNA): TGTGCCAGCAGCCCTGTAGCAGAGAACACCGGGGAGCTGTTTTTT. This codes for CASSPVAENTGELFF. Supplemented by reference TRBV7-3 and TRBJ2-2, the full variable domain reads GAGVSQTPSNKVTEKGKYVELRCDPISGHTALYWYRQSLGQGPEFLIYFQGTGAADDSGLPNDRFFAVRPEGSVSTLKIQRTERGDSAVYLCASSPVAENTGELFFGEGSRLTVL.

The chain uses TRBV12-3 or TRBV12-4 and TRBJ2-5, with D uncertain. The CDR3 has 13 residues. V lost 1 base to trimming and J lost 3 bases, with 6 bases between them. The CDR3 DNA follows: TGTGCCAGCAGTTTAGAGACCAAAGAGACCCAGTACTTC. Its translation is CASSLETKETQYF.

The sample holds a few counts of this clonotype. DNA for the CDR3: TGTGCCACCAGTGACTCCACCTCGAACAATGAGCAGTTCTTC. The encoded protein is CATSDSTSNNEQFF. This rearrangement joins TRBV24-1 to TRBJ2-1; D call uncertain. V lost 4 bases to trimming and J lost 5 bases, with 11 bases between them. CDR3 length: 14 residues. Looked up from germline, CDR1 is KGHDR and CDR2 is SFDVKD.

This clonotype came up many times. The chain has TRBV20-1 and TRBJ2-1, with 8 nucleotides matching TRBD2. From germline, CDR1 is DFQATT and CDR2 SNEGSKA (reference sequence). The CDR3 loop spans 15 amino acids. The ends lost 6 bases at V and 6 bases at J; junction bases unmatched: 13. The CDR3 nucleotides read TGCAGTGCCGTCATCGGGCGGGAGGCCCCCAATGAGCAGTTCTTC. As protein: CSAVIGREAPNEQFF.

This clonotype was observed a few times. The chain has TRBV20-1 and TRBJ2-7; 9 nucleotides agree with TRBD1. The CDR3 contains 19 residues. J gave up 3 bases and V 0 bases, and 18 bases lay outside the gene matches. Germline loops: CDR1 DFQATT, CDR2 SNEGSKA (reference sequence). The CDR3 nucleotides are TGCAGTGCTAGAGATGGACAGGGGATGTCTAGCGGTTCTTACTACGAGCAGTACTTC. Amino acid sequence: CSARDGQGMSSGSYYEQYF.

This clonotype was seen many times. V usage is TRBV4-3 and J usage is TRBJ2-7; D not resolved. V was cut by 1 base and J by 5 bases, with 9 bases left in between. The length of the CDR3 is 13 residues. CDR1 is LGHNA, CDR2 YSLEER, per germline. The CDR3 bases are TGCGCCAGCAGCCAAGCTTGGAACCACGAGCAGTACTTC. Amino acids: CASSQAWNHEQYF.

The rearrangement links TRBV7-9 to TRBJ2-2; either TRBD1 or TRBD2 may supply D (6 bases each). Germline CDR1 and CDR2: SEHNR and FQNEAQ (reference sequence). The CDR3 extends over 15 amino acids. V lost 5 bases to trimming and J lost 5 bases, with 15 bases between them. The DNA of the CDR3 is TGTGCCAGCAGCCGCAACAGGAGGGGGACCGGGGAGCTGTTTTTT. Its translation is CASSRNRRGTGELFF.

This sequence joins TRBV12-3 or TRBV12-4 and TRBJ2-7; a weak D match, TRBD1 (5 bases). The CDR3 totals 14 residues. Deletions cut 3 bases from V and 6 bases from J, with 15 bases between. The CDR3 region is CASSFGAAFGEQYF. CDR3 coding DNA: TGTGCCAGCAGTTTTGGGGCCGCCTTCGGCGAGCAGTACTTC.

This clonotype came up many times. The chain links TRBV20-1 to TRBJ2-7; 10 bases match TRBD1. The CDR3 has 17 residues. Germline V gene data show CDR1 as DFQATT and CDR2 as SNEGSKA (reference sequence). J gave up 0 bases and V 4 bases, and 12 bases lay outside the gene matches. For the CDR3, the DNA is TGCAGTGCTAATTGGGGACAGGGGTCCAGTATCTCCTACGAGCAGTACTTC. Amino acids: CSANWGQGSSISYEQYF.

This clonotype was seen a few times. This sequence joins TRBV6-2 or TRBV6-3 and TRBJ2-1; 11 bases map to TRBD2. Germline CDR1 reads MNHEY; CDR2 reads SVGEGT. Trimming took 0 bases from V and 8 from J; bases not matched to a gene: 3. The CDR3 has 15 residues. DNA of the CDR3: TGTGCCAGCAGTTACTCTAGCGGGAGGGCCGATGAGCAGTTCTTC. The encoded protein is CASSYSSGRADEQFF.

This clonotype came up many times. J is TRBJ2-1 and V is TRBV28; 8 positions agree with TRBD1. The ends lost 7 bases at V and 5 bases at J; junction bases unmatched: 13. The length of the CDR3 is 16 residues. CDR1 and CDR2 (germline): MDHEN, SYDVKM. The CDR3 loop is CASTWAARGPNNEQFF. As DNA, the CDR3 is TGTGCCAGCACATGGGCCGCCAGGGGGCCGAACAATGAGCAGTTCTTC.

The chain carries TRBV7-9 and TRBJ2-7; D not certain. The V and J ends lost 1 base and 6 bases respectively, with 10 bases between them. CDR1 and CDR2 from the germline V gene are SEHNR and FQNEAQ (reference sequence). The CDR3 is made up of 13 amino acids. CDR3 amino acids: CASSLGPASEQYF. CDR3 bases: TGTGCCAGCAGCTTAGGTCCGGCGTCCGAGCAGTACTTC.

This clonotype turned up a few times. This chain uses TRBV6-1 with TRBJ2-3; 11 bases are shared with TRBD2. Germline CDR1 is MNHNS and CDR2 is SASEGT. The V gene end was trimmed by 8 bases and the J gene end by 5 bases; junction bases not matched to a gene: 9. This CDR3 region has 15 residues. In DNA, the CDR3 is TGTGCCAGCGGGGGACTAGCGGTCCGTGGAGATACGCAGTATTTT. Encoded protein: CASGGLAVRGDTQYF.

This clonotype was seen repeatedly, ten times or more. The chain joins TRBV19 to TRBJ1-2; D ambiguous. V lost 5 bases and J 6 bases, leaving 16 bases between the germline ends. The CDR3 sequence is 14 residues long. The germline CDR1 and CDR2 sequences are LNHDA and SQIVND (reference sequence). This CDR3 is CASSPPDWRHGYTF. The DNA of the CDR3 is TGTGCCAGTAGTCCGCCGGACTGGAGGCATGGCTACACCTTC.

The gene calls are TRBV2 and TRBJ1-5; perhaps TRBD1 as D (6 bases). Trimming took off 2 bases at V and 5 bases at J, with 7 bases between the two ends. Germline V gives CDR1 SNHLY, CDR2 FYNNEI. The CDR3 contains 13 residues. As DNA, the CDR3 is TGTGCCAGCAGTGAATACAGGGATCAGCCCCAGCATTTT. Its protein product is CASSEYRDQPQHF.

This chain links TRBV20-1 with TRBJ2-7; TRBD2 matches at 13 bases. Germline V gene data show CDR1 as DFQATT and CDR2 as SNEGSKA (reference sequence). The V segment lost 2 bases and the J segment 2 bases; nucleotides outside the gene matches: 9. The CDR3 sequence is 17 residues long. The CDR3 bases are TGCAGTGCTAGAAGAGACATCGGGACTAGCGGGACCTACGAGCAGTACTTC. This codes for CSARRDIGTSGTYEQYF.

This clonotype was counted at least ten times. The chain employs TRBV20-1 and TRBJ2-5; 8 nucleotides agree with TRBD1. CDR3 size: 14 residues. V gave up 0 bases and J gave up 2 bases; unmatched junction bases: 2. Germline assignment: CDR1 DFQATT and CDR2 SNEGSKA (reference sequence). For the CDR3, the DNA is TGCAGTGCTAGAGATCGGACAGGGCAAGAGACCCAGTACTTC. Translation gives CSARDRTGQETQYF.

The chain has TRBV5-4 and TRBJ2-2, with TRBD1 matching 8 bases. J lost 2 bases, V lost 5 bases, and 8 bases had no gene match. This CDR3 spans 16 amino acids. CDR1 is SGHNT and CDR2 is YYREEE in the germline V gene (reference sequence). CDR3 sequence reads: CASSAGGQGNTGELFF. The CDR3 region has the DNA TGTGCCAGCAGTGCGGGTGGACAGGGAAACACCGGGGAGCTGTTTTTT.

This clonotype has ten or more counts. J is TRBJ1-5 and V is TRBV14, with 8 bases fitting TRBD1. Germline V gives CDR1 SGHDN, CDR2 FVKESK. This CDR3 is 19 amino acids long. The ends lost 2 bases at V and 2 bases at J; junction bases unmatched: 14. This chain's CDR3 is CASSQNRDRRDIGNQPQHF. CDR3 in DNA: TGTGCCAGCAGCCAAAACCGGGACAGGCGGGATATTGGCAATCAGCCCCAGCATTTT.

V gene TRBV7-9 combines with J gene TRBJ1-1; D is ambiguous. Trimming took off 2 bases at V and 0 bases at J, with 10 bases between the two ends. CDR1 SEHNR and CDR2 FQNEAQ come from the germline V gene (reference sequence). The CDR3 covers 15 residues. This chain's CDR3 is CASSLSYSMNTEAFF. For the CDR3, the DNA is TGTGCCAGCAGCTTATCGTACAGCATGAACACTGAAGCTTTCTTT.